These 24 T cell receptor beta chains share one sample of origin, sequenced in a study of patients and donors after allogeneic stem cell transplantation. TCRdb reprocessed the RT-PCR reads via MiXCR and lists one record per CDR3 protein. Seen here are about 57,000 distinct CDR3 sequences, about 14% observed once, and the top ten hold around 30%. Specimen: blood, either unsorted or a sorted T cell fraction (not recorded which). All receptors derive from a human donor who was either an allogeneic HSCT recipient or a stem cell or donor lymphocyte infusion donor (not recorded which). It is not recorded whose cells these are; they may come from a transplant donor.

This chain joins TRBV15 and TRBJ2-5, with D maybe TRBD1 (6 bases). Trimming left V 2 bases short and J 5 bases short, with 12 bases between. The CDR3 has 14 amino acids. Germline V gives CDR1 LNHNV, CDR2 YYDKDF (reference sequence). CDR3 coding DNA: TGTGCCACCAGCAGAAACAGGGATTTTGAGACCCAGTACTTC. Residues: CATSRNRDFETQYF.

This clonotype has at least ten counts. The chain recombines TRBV5-1 with TRBJ2-3, with D possibly matching TRBD2 (6 bases). The CDR3 sequence is 17 residues long. Germline lookup yields CDR1 SGHRS and CDR2 YFSETQ. The V end lost 5 bases, the J end lost 0 bases, and 19 bases lay between the germline ends. In DNA form, the CDR3 reads TGCGCCAGCAGGCCCCTGGGAGGATTAACTAGCACAGATACGCAGTATTTT. Translated, it gives CASRPLGGLTSTDTQYF. Full variable domain (missing parts from reference TRBV5-1 and TRBJ2-3): KAGVTQTPRYLIKTRGQQVTLSCSPISGHRSVSWYQQTPGQGLQFLFEYFSETQRNKGNFPGRFSGRQFSNSRSEMNVSTLELGDSALYLCASRPLGGLTSTDTQYFGPGTRLTVL.

The chain combines TRBV6-1 with TRBJ2-7; 9 bases are shared with TRBD2. Trimming took 2 bases from V and 5 from J; bases not matched to a gene: 10. Germline CDR1 reads MNHNS; CDR2 reads SASEGT. The CDR3 length is 16 residues. The CDR3 spells CASSEIFSGSVNEQYF. For the CDR3, the DNA is TGTGCCAGCAGTGAAATTTTTAGCGGGAGTGTGAACGAGCAGTACTTC.

This clonotype has a count of ten or more. V and J are TRBV3-1 and TRBJ1-2, with 10 bases matching TRBD1. With V trimmed by 2 bases and J by 4 bases, 10 bases remained unmatched. The CDR3 length is 17 residues. In germline, CDR1 is LGHDT, CDR2 YNNKEL (reference sequence). The CDR3 region is CASSQSRTGGISYGYTF. CDR3 DNA sequence: TGTGCCAGCAGCCAAAGTAGGACAGGGGGAATAAGCTATGGCTACACCTTC.

This clonotype came up a few times. The chain recombines TRBV29-1 with TRBJ2-1, with 10 bases matching TRBD2. From germline, CDR1 is SQVTM and CDR2 ANQGSEA. J was trimmed by 0 bases and V by 4 bases; bases with no gene match: 0. This CDR3 spans 14 amino acids. In nucleotides, the CDR3 is TGCAGCGTTGCTAGCGGGAGCTCCTACAATGAGCAGTTCTTC. This codes for CSVASGSSYNEQFF.

V usage is TRBV19 and J usage is TRBJ2-2; D is perhaps TRBD1 (6 bases). The germline gives CDR1 LNHDA, CDR2 SQIVND (reference sequence). This CDR3 is 15 amino acids long. V lost 4 bases and J lost 3, with 12 bases in between. The CDR3 DNA is TGTGCCAGTAGTACAGGACAGATTTACACCGGGGAGCTGTTTTTT. It encodes CASSTGQIYTGELFF.

The sample holds many counts of this clonotype. The rearrangement joins TRBV12-3 or TRBV12-4 to TRBJ2-3; D gene unclear. V was pared by 0 bases and J by 2 bases, with 3 bases between. This CDR3 region has 13 residues. CDR3 sequence reads: CASSLATTDTQYF. CDR3 nucleotides: TGTGCCAGCAGTTTAGCGACCACAGATACGCAGTATTTT.

This clonotype was detected ten times or more. The rearrangement links TRBV24-1 to TRBJ2-2; TRBD1 matches at 8 bases. The CDR3 is 17 residues long. The trim removed 6 bases at V and 4 bases at J, leaving 12 bases unmatched. Germline-derived CDR1 and CDR2 are KGHDR and SFDVKD. CDR3 in DNA: TGTGCCACCAGTAGGGGCGCCGGGACAGGTAGCACCGGGGAGCTGTTTTTT. It codes for CATSRGAGTGSTGELFF.

The rearrangement uses TRBV6-5 and TRBJ2-7, with D uncertain. Germline lookup yields CDR1 MNHEY and CDR2 SVGAGI. V shed 6 bases and J shed 1 base, with 19 bases lying between them. This CDR3 has 16 amino acids. As DNA, the CDR3 is TGTGCCAGCAGCCACATGGAAACAGAAACTTCCTACGAGCAGTACTTC. Translated, it gives CASSHMETETSYEQYF.

This clonotype was detected ten times or more. CDR3 DNA sequence: TGTGCCAGCAGCCAAGGTTATAGCAATCAGCCCCAGCATTTT. Amino acid sequence: CASSQGYSNQPQHF. This chain links TRBV3-1 with TRBJ1-5; no clear D. Per germline, CDR1 LGHDT and CDR2 YNNKEL (reference sequence). The CDR3 consists of 14 residues. The V end was cut by 1 base, the J end by 0 bases, with 4 bases between.

This sequence joins TRBV29-1 and TRBJ2-7; 8 bases line up with TRBD1. V was clipped by 4 bases and J by 2 bases; unmatched bases: 16. The CDR3 is 17 residues long. Germline V gene sequence: CDR1 SQVTM, CDR2 ANQGSEA. CDR3 nucleotides: TGCAGCGTTGTAGTCTGGGCCCGGGACAGGCTTCCCTACGAGCAGTACTTC. It encodes CSVVVWARDRLPYEQYF.

This clonotype was recorded at least ten times. The chain uses TRBV3-1 and TRBJ1-6; unclear D gene. The CDR3 runs 15 residues. Trimming removed 0 bases at V and 2 bases at J, with 5 bases between. In germline, CDR1 is LGHDT, CDR2 YNNKEL (reference sequence). The CDR3 DNA is TGTGCCAGCAGCCAAGAATGGACCTATAATTCACCCCTCCACTTT. Its protein product is CASSQEWTYNSPLHF.

Many counts were recorded for this clonotype. Germline is not matched at one junction end, which may reflect a read error. The chain employs TRBV7-7 and TRBJ2-7; tentatively, D is TRBD2 (5 bases). The CDR3 covers 13 residues. The V gene's germline CDR1 is SSHAT and CDR2 FNYEAQ (reference sequence). CDR3 amino acids: CASSLGLAYEQYF. CDR3 nucleotides: TGTGCTAGCAGCTTAGGACTTGCCTACGAGCAGTACTTC.

The V and J genes are TRBV10-3 and TRBJ2-7, with 12 bases fitting TRBD2. Germline CDR1 and CDR2: ENHRY and SYGVKD. The CDR3 has 14 residues. The V and J ends lost 11 bases and 2 bases, in that order; junction bases with no gene match: 7. CDR3 in amino acids: CAVEGTSGPYEQYF. The CDR3 nucleotides read TGTGCCGTGGAAGGGACTAGCGGGCCCTACGAGCAGTACTTC.

Many counts were recorded for this clonotype. The chain joins TRBV7-6 to TRBJ1-1; no firm D call. The germline CDR1 and CDR2 sequences are SGHVS and FNYEAQ. This CDR3 comprises 16 residues. Trimming removed 2 bases from V and 4 bases from J, with 17 bases in between. This chain's CDR3 is CASSLPPREDGTEAFF. For the CDR3, the DNA is TGTGCCAGCAGCTTACCCCCGAGGGAGGATGGCACTGAAGCTTTCTTT.

This clonotype was seen only a few times. The chain links TRBV5-5 to TRBJ2-5, with TRBD2 as a possible D gene (6 bases). The CDR3 runs 17 residues. Between the trimmed V and J ends, which lost 0 bases and 0 bases, there was a span of 15 bases. The germline gives CDR1 SGHKS, CDR2 YYEKEE (reference sequence). Here the CDR3 reads CASSLASAGSYQETQYF. The CDR3 DNA follows: TGTGCCAGCAGCTTGGCCAGTGCGGGATCGTACCAAGAGACCCAGTACTTC.

The chain combines TRBV12-3 or TRBV12-4 with TRBJ2-5, with D possibly being TRBD2 (6 bases). Trimming pared 1 base from V and 1 base from J, leaving 10 bases between. The CDR3 consists of 15 residues. The DNA of the CDR3 is TGTGCCAGCAGTTTAGGGGGACTGCCCCAAGAGACCCAGTACTTC. Its translation is CASSLGGLPQETQYF.

This clonotype was seen a few times. This rearrangement joins TRBV24-1 to TRBJ2-2; D possibly corresponds to TRBD1 (5 bases). The germline V and J ends were trimmed by 6 bases and 0 bases, with 10 bases remaining between them. The CDR3 runs 15 residues. The V gene's germline CDR1 is KGHDR and CDR2 SFDVKD. The CDR3 sequence: CATSKQASNTGELFF. CDR3 in DNA: TGTGCCACCAGTAAACAGGCCTCGAACACCGGGGAGCTGTTTTTT.

This clonotype was detected only a few times. The CDR3, as DNA: TGCAGTGCTAGACGAGGTAGGACCGAAGCCTACGAGCAGTACTTC. Translated, it gives CSARRGRTEAYEQYF. The rearrangement links TRBV20-1 to TRBJ2-7; D is undetermined. Looked up from germline, CDR1 is DFQATT and CDR2 is SNEGSKA (reference sequence). V lost 2 bases and J 2 bases, leaving 16 bases between the germline ends. The CDR3 has 15 residues.

V is TRBV7-3 and J is TRBJ2-1; TRBD1 aligns across 7 bases. CDR3 length: 16 residues. Looked up from germline, CDR1 is SGHTA and CDR2 is FQGTGA. Trimming at V came to 2 bases and at J to 8 bases, leaving 12 bases not matched to a gene. Here the CDR3 reads CASSLEARTGIDEQFF. DNA for the CDR3: TGTGCCAGCAGCTTAGAAGCGCGGACAGGAATAGATGAGCAGTTCTTC.

CDR3 nucleotide sequence: TGCGCCAGCAGTCGGCGGCTAGCGGGAGGGGCGGCCGGGGAGCTGTTTTTT. Amino acids: CASSRRLAGGAAGELFF. The J gene is TRBJ2-2, the V gene TRBV5-1; TRBD2 matches at 12 bases. J was trimmed by 6 bases and V by 5 bases; bases with no gene match: 11. CDR3 size: 17 residues. The germline CDR1 and CDR2 sequences are SGHRS and YFSETQ.

The V and J genes are TRBV20-1 and TRBJ2-2; TRBD2 matches 8 bases. This CDR3 is built from 13 residues. Germline V gene sequence: CDR1 DFQATT, CDR2 SNEGSKA (reference sequence). With V trimmed by 6 bases and J by 10 bases, 10 bases remained unmatched. This chain's CDR3 is CSAQTSDEVELFF. CDR3 DNA sequence: TGCAGTGCCCAGACTAGCGATGAAGTGGAGCTGTTTTTT.

The chain recombines TRBV29-1 with TRBJ2-3; D not certain. This CDR3 is built from 13 residues. Germline-derived CDR1 and CDR2 are SQVTM and ANQGSEA. V lost 1 base to trimming and J lost 2 bases, with 7 bases between them. The CDR3 DNA reads as TGCAGCGTTGAAGGGGGTGACACAGATACGCAGTATTTT. This encodes CSVEGGDTDTQYF.

The sample holds many counts of this clonotype. The chain couples TRBV7-9 to TRBJ2-7; 13 bases line up with TRBD2. This CDR3 comprises 16 residues. The ends lost 5 bases at V and 0 bases at J; junction bases unmatched: 4. The germline V gene has CDR1 SEHNR and CDR2 FQNEAQ (reference sequence). The CDR3: CASSPWTSGGSYEQYF. The CDR3 coding sequence is TGTGCCAGCAGCCCCTGGACTAGCGGGGGCTCCTACGAGCAGTACTTC. The whole variable domain, remainder taken from reference TRBV7-9 and TRBJ2-7, is DTGVSQNPRHKITKRGQNVTFRCDPISEHNRLYWYRQTLGQGPEFLTYFQNEAQLEKSRLLSDRFSAERPKGSFSTLEIQRTEQGDSAMYLCASSPWTSGGSYEQYFGPGTRLTVT.